This TCR beta chain was captured in a study of blood T cell repertoires in COVID-19. Overall study context: Nucleic acid was either cDNA or gDNA, and it came from T cells, B-cell-depleted T cells, or PBMCs.

After removal of 3 bases from V and 4 bases from J, the junction contained 0 bases not matched to a gene. The CDR3 has 15 amino acids. Germline-derived CDR1 and CDR2 are SGHDN and FVKESK. During active infection, Seattle patients enrolled and were then monitored through disease. The table came from immunoSEQ multiplex PCR; TCRdb's copy has only in-frame clones and leaves some out. The top ten hold 0.8% to 1% of the sample, which has 350,000 to 500,000 clones, around 90% seen once. The clonotype was recovered from a man younger than 35 with COVID-19, enrolled during active disease. This chain links TRBV14 with TRBJ2-1, with 13 bases identical to TRBD2. The sample comprised peripheral blood. The CDR3 coding sequence is TGTGCCAGCAGCCAGGGACTAGCGGGATACAATGAGCAGTTCTTC. Translating it yields CASSQGLAGYNEQFF.